The rows below give T cell receptor beta chains drawn from one sample of a study of blood T cells in healthy people across ages. TCRdb reanalysed the 5' RACE reads using MiXCR and keeps one entry per CDR3 protein. Of 1.5 million to 1.9 million distinct CDR3 sequences listed, 35% to 45% were seen once; the top ten hold approximately 4.1%. The sample was blood. These receptors all stem from a woman aged 18-29 years in good health. Each CDR3 is given with its conserved first and last residue. A D gene is named only where the DNA matches it firmly. Clone sizes are given selectively: once, few, many, or a class where the clone is expanded.

J,V,size,D,DNA,CDR3
TRBJ1-4,TRBV20-1,NA,TRBD1,TGCAGTGCCCCGCAAAACCCGGGACAGGGGGACGAAAAACTGTTTTTT,CSAPQNPGQGDEKLFF
TRBJ2-1,TRBV27,NA,TRBD2,TGTGCCAGCGGGAGCGGGGGGTCCTCCTACAATGAGCAGTTCTTC,CASGSGGSSYNEQFF
TRBJ1-6,TRBV20-1,NA,NA,TGCAGTGCTAGACAGGGGCCGTATAATTCACCCCTCCACTTT,CSARQGPYNSPLHF
TRBJ2-1,TRBV6-2/TRBV6-3,NA,NA,TGTGCCAGCAGTTACAGACAGAATGAGCAGTTCTTC,CASSYRQNEQFF
TRBJ2-7,TRBV29-1,once,TRBD1,TGCAGCGTTGTAAGAGGGGGCAGCTCCTACGAGCAGTACTTC,CSVVRGGSSYEQYF
TRBJ2-7,TRBV20-1,NA,NA,TGCAGTGTTATTCAAGGGTGGAATAACGAGCAGTACTTC,CSVIQGWNNEQYF
TRBJ2-3,TRBV4-1,few,TRBD2,TGCGCCAGCAGCCAAGATCCCCATTCGATAGCGGGAGTTACAGATACGCAGTATTTT,CASSQDPHSIAGVTDTQYF
TRBJ1-2,TRBV30,NA,NA,TGTGCCTGGAGAAACCGGAGGGACTATGGCTACACCTTC,CAWRNRRDYGYTF
TRBJ2-3,TRBV4-3,NA,NA,TGCGCCAGCAGCCAAGAGCCGGGTAGACTAACAGATACGCAGTATTTT,CASSQEPGRLTDTQYF
TRBJ2-5,TRBV18,many,NA,TGTGCCAGCTCACCAAGGTCGGACAGCCCAGAGGAGACCCAGTACTTC,CASSPRSDSPEETQYF
TRBJ2-1,TRBV7-3,NA,TRBD2,TGTGCCAGCAGCTTAAAGGCTAGCGGGATGGGTGAGCAGTTCTTC,CASSLKASGMGEQFF
TRBJ2-7,TRBV27,NA,NA,TGTGCCAGCAGTTCCGACGTCGGGGGAGGCGAGCAGTACTTC,CASSSDVGGGEQYF
TRBJ2-7,TRBV5-1,NA,TRBD2,TGCGCCAGCAGCTCTTTAGCGGGGCGAGCCTACAATGAGCAGTACTTC,CASSSLAGRAYNEQYF
TRBJ1-1,TRBV5-1,NA,NA,TGCGCCAGCAGACTCGGGACGGGGGACACTGAAGCTTTCTTT,CASRLGTGDTEAFF
TRBJ2-7,TRBV5-5,NA,TRBD1,TGTGCCAGCAGCTTGGGAGGGGGCGGATACAAGCAGTACTTC,CASSLGGGGYKQYF
TRBJ1-1,TRBV16,NA,NA,TGTGCCAGCAGCATGGGGGCCTCTGAAGCTTTCTTT,CASSMGASEAFF
TRBJ2-2,TRBV20-1,few,NA,TGCAGTGCTAGTCCACCCGGCGAAAACACCGGGGAGCTGTTTTTT,CSASPPGENTGELFF
TRBJ1-1,TRBV12-3/TRBV12-4,NA,NA,TGTGCCAGCAGTTCTTCCCGGGGCGCGGAAACTGAAGCTTTCTTT,CASSSSRGAETEAFF
TRBJ1-5,TRBV6-2/TRBV6-3,few,NA,TGTGCCAGCAGTTACCTGACGAATCAGCCCCAGCATTTT,CASSYLTNQPQHF
TRBJ1-1,TRBV12-3/TRBV12-4,NA,NA,TGTGCCAGCAGTCCCACCGGGACCTCTAGCTCTGAAGCTTTCTTT,CASSPTGTSSSEAFF
TRBJ2-7,TRBV7-2,NA,TRBD2,TGTGCCAGCAGCCCGACTAGCAGCCACGAGCAGTACTTC,CASSPTSSHEQYF
TRBJ1-1,TRBV9,few,NA,TGTGCCAGCAGCGCCAACCTCTTGAACACTGAAGCTTTCTTT,CASSANLLNTEAFF
TRBJ1-3,TRBV10-3,NA,NA,TGTGCCATCAGTGAGTTCCCAGGGAGCGCGGGCACCATATATTTT,CAISEFPGSAGTIYF
TRBJ2-7,TRBV7-2,few,TRBD1,TGTGCCAGCAACCTATACGGGACAGTTGCCTACGAGCAGTACTTC,CASNLYGTVAYEQYF
TRBJ2-7,TRBV6-2/TRBV6-3,NA,NA,TGTGCCAGCAGGCCGCGGGACAGATCCTACGAGCAGTACTTC,CASRPRDRSYEQYF
TRBJ1-1,TRBV5-5,NA,NA,TGTGCCAGCAGTTTCGGGTCGGATACTGAAGCTTTCTTT,CASSFGSDTEAFF
TRBJ1-4,TRBV4-3,NA,TRBD1,TGCGCCAGCAGCACCGCGGGACAGGGAGGTGAAAAACTGTTTTTT,CASSTAGQGGEKLFF
TRBJ2-2,TRBV6-6,NA,TRBD2,TGTGCCAGCAGTTATGGGACTAGCGGGAGCTCCACCGGGGAGCTGTTTTTT,CASSYGTSGSSTGELFF
TRBJ1-2,TRBV20-1,few,TRBD1,TGCAGTGCGGTCGGACAGGGAGGCGTCTACTATGGCTACACCTTC,CSAVGQGGVYYGYTF
TRBJ2-1,TRBV7-2,few,TRBD2,TGTGCCAGCACCCCTCTAGCGGGAGGTTCAAATGAGCAGTTCTTC,CASTPLAGGSNEQFF
TRBJ1-2,TRBV6-2/TRBV6-3,few,NA,TGTGCCAGCACCAAGGGGGGACTTGGCGGCTACACCTTC,CASTKGGLGGYTF
TRBJ2-7,TRBV20-1,few,TRBD2,TGCAGTGCTCAACTAGCGGGGTTATACGAGCAGTACTTC,CSAQLAGLYEQYF
TRBJ2-2,TRBV7-7,NA,NA,TGTGCTAGCAGCGATGTCCTGATCGGGGAGCTGTTTTTT,CASSDVLIGELFF
TRBJ2-7,TRBV7-2,many,NA,TGCGCCAGCAGCTTGGCTCCGGGCTCCTACGAGCAGTACTTC,CASSLAPGSYEQYF
TRBJ1-2,TRBV20-1,NA,TRBD1,TGCAGTGCGTCCCCCGGGACAGGGTATTATGGCTACACCTTC,CSASPGTGYYGYTF
TRBJ2-7,TRBV20-1,few,NA,TGCAGTGCTAGGCGGGGAGCATACTACGAGCAGTACTTC,CSARRGAYYEQYF
TRBJ2-1,TRBV4-2,NA,TRBD2,TGTGCCAGCAGCCAAGCCCTAGCGGACTACAATGAGCAGTTCTTC,CASSQALADYNEQFF